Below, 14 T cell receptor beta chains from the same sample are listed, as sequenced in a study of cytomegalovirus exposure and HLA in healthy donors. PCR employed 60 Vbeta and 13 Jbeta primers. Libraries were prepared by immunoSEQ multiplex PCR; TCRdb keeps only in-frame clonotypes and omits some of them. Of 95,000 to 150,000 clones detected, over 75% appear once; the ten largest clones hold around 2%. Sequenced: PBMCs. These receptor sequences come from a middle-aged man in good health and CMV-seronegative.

The CDR3 DNA sequence: TGTGCCAGCAGCTTAGTACTAGCGGAGTTCAATGAGCAGTTCTTC. It encodes CASSLVLAEFNEQFF. The chain has TRBV7-9 and TRBJ2-1, with 8 bases aligning to TRBD2. The J segment lost 6 bases and the V segment lost 1 base, leaving 5 bases of the junction unmatched. The V gene's germline CDR1 is SEHNR and CDR2 FQNEAQ (reference sequence). The CDR3 runs 15 residues.

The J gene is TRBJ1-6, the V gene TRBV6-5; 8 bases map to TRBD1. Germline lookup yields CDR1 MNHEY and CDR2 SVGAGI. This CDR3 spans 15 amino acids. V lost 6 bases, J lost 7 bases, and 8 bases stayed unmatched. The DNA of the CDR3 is TGTGCCAGCAGAGCCGACAGGGGAGGGAATTCACCCCTCCACTTT. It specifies CASRADRGGNSPLHF.

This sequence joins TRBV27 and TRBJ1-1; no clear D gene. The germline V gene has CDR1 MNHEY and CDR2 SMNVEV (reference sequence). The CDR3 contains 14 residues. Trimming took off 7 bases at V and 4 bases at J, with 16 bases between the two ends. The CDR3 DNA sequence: TGTGCCAGCATGAATCTGGGCGGGTCCACTGAAGCTTTCTTT. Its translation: CASMNLGGSTEAFF.

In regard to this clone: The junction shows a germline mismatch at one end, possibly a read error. The CDR3 loop is CASSLSTAGGYGQYF. CDR3 bases: TGTGCCAGCAGTTTATCGACGGCGGGAGGCTACGGGCAGTACTTC. The V gene is TRBV27, the J gene TRBJ2-7; 8 bases map to TRBD2. Per germline, CDR1 MNHEY and CDR2 SMNVEV (reference sequence). The CDR3 runs to 15 residues.

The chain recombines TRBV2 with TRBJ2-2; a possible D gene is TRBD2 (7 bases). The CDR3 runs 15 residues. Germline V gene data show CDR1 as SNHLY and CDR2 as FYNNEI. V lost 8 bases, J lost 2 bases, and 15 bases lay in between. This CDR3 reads CASGGGARNTGELFF. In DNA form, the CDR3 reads TGTGCCAGCGGAGGGGGGGCGCGTAACACCGGGGAGCTGTTTTTT.

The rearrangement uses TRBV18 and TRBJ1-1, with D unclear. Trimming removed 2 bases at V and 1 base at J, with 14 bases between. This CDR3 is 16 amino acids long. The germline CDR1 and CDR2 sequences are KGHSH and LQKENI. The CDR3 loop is CASSPLPTSGNTEAFF. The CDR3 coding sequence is TGTGCCAGCTCACCATTACCCACGTCGGGGAACACTGAAGCTTTCTTT.

The chain's CDR3 is CASSLQAAGTDTQYF. Written as DNA, the CDR3 is TGTGCCAGCAGCTTACAAGCGGCCGGCACAGATACGCAGTATTTT. The genes are TRBV7-2 and TRBJ2-3; a weak D match, TRBD2 (5 bases). Trimming took 2 bases from V and 1 from J, leaving 10 bases between them. CDR1 and CDR2 (germline): SGHTA, FQGNSA. The CDR3 spans 15 residues.

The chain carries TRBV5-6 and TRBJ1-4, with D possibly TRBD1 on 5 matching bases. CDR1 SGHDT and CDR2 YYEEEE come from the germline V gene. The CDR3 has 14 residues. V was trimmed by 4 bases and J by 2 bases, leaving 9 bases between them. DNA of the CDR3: TGTGCCAGCAGCCGACAGCAGACTAATGAAAAACTGTTTTTT. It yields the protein CASSRQQTNEKLFF.

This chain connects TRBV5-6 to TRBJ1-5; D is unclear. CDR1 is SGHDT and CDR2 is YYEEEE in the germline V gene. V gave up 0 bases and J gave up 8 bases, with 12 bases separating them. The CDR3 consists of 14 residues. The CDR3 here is CASSLGPGGEPQHF. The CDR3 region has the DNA TGTGCCAGCAGCTTGGGCCCCGGTGGTGAGCCCCAGCATTTT.

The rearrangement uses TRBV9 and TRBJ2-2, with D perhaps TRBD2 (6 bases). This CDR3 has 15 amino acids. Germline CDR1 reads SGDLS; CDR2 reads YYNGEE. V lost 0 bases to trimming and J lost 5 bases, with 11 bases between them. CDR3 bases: TGTGCCAGCAGCGTAGGAGGCGCGGGGACCGGGGAGCTGTTTTTT. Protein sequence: CASSVGGAGTGELFF.

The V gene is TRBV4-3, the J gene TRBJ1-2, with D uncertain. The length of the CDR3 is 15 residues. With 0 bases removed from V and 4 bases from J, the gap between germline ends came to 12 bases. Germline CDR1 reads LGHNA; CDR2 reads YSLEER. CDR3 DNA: TGCGCCAGCAGCCAAGATTCAGGCCTACCCTATGGCTACACCTTC. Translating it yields CASSQDSGLPYGYTF.

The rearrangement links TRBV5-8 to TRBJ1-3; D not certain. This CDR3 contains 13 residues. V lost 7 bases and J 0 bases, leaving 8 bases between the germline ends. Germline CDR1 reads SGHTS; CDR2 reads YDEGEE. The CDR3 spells CASGLNSGNTIYF. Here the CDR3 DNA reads TGTGCCAGCGGACTGAACTCTGGAAACACCATATATTTT.

The CDR3 region is CASSWPPERAGEQYF. DNA of the CDR3: TGTGCCAGCAGCTGGCCCCCGGAGAGGGCCGGCGAGCAGTACTTC. This chain connects TRBV5-6 to TRBJ2-5; maybe TRBD2 (5 bases). The J call may be mistaken, given a closer DNA end match to TRBJ2-7. CDR1 and CDR2 (germline): SGHDT, YYEEEE. The CDR3 is made up of 15 amino acids.

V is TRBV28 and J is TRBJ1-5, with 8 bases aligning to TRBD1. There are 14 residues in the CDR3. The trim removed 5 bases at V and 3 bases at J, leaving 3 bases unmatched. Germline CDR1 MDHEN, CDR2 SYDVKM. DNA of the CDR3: TGTGCCAGCAGTCAGACAGGGGCCAATCAGCCCCAGCATTTT. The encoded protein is CASSQTGANQPQHF.